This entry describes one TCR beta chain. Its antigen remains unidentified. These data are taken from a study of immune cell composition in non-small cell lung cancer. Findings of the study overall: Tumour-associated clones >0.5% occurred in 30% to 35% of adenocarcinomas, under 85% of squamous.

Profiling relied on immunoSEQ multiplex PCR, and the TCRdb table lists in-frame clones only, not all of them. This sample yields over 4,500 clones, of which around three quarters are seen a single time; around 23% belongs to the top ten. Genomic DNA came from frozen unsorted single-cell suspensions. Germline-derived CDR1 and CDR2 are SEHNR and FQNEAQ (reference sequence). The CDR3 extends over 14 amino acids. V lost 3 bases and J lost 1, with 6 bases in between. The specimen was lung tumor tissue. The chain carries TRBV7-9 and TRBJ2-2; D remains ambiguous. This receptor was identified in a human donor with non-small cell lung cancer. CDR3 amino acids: CASSFDMNTGELFF. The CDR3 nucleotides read TGTGCCAGCAGCTTCGACATGAACACCGGGGAGCTGTTTTTT.